The 7 T cell receptor beta chains in this list originate from one sample, sequenced in a study of radiotherapy plus CTLA-4 blockade in lung cancer. This table comes from immunoSEQ multiplex PCR, and its TCRdb copy is limited to in-frame clones, with some not included. The sample includes approximately 77,000 clones, roughly 79% of them seen just once. The material was peripheral blood, obtained from a patient treated with radiotherapy plus ipilimumab. The source is a human donor with non-small cell lung cancer whose response to radiotherapy plus ipilimumab could not be evaluated. Some clones in this sample may be carry-over from other donors' samples.

The rearrangement joins TRBV11-2 to TRBJ1-4; D is possibly TRBD1 (6 bases). Looked up from germline, CDR1 is SGHAT and CDR2 is FQNNGV. CDR3 length equals 15 residues. The V end was cut by 2 bases, the J end by 7 bases, with 14 bases between. Here the CDR3 reads CASSLLRGGTEKLFF. The DNA of the CDR3 is TGTGCCAGCAGCTTATTGAGGGGGGGTACTGAAAAACTGTTTTTT.

CDR3 loop: CASSRDRVGGGSPLHF. CDR3 nucleotides: TGTGCCAGCAGCCGCGACAGGGTCGGAGGAGGATCACCCCTCCACTTT. This chain joins TRBV13 and TRBJ1-6; 7 nucleotides agree with TRBD1. This CDR3 has 16 amino acids. V shed 5 bases, J shed 10 bases, and the junction held 14 bases outside the gene matches. Germline V gene data show CDR1 as PRHDT and CDR2 as FYEKMQ (reference sequence).

There are a few counts of this clone. This rearrangement joins TRBV10-3 to TRBJ2-2; 7 bases align to TRBD1. CDR1 is ENHRY, CDR2 SYGVKD, per germline. The J segment lost 0 bases and the V segment lost 8 bases, leaving 3 bases of the junction unmatched. The CDR3 covers 14 residues. The CDR3 is CAIGGQSNTGELFF. The CDR3 bases are TGTGCCATCGGGGGACAGTCGAACACCGGGGAGCTGTTTTTT.

The chain carries TRBV7-8 and TRBJ2-2, with 7 bases matching TRBD1. In germline, CDR1 is SGHVS, CDR2 FQNEAQ. The CDR3 is 15 residues long. V lost 5 bases, J lost 4 bases, and 7 bases stayed unmatched. CDR3: CASSPDRVSTGELFF. The CDR3 nucleotides are TGTGCCAGCAGCCCCGACAGGGTGAGCACCGGGGAGCTGTTTTTT.

The rearrangement joins TRBV6-7 to TRBJ2-7; no clear D gene. TRBV6-7 is placed among ORFs of uncertain function. This CDR3 has 12 residues. With 4 bases removed from V and 6 bases from J, the gap between germline ends came to 10 bases. The CDR3 loop reads CASSFGYSEQYF. CDR3 sequence (DNA): TGTGCCAGCAGTTTTGGCTACAGCGAGCAGTACTTC.

The chain couples TRBV18 to TRBJ2-3; 7 bases are a match to TRBD2. CDR1 is KGHSH, CDR2 LQKENI, per germline. Unmatched junction bases numbered 5, after V lost 6 bases and J lost 2 bases. The CDR3 contains 14 residues. CDR3 sequence reads: CASSPSGDTDTQYF. The CDR3 coding sequence is TGTGCCAGCTCGCCAAGCGGGGACACAGATACGCAGTATTTT.

V gene TRBV5-4 combines with J gene TRBJ2-2; perhaps TRBD1 as D (6 bases). This CDR3 is 17 amino acids long. The V end lost 0 bases, the J end lost 0 bases, and 12 bases lay between the germline ends. The germline gives CDR1 SGHNT, CDR2 YYREEE (reference sequence). For the CDR3, the DNA is TGTGCCAGCAGCTTGGCTGGACAGACCCCGAACACCGGGGAGCTGTTTTTT. It is translated as CASSLAGQTPNTGELFF.